This T cell receptor beta chain was retrieved from a study of T cells after yellow fever vaccination. The V gene's germline CDR1 is SGHRS and CDR2 YFSETQ. The length of the CDR3 is 16 residues. The J segment lost 4 bases and the V segment lost 2 bases, leaving 7 bases of the junction unmatched. This clonotype showed up many times. MiXCR, run by TCRdb on the 5' RACE reads, gives a single entry per CDR3 protein. The sample contains about 220,000 distinct CDR3 sequences, approximately 6.8% of which appear only once. The sequencing here drew on CD4+ T cells sorted from PBMCs, taken on the day of the yellow fever booster vaccination. This sequence was found in a man younger than 40 who received the YFV17D yellow fever vaccine. This chain uses TRBV5-1 with TRBJ2-5; 11 positions match TRBD2. The CDR3 sequence: CASSFSLAGGGETQYF. For the CDR3, the DNA is TGCGCCAGCAGCTTCTCGCTAGCGGGGGGCGGAGAGACCCAGTACTTC. The variable domain in full, with the rest retrieved from reference TRBV5-1 and TRBJ2-5, is KAGVTQTPRYLIKTRGQQVTLSCSPISGHRSVSWYQQTPGQGLQFLFEYFSETQRNKGNFPGRFSGRQFSNSRSEMNVSTLELGDSALYLCASSFSLAGGGETQYFGPGTRLLVL.